The source of this TCR beta chain is a study of T cell responses to AZD1222 COVID-19 vaccine. Findings and caveats of the study: Increases in Spike-specific TCR breadth and depth were seen after two AZD1222 doses.

The CDR3 extends over 18 amino acids. Germline V gives CDR1 LNHDA, CDR2 SQIVND (reference sequence). Trimming at V came to 5 bases and at J to 1 base, leaving 11 bases not matched to a gene. Method: immunoSEQ multiplex PCR; TCRdb's copy keeps in-frame clones and lacks some. The data contain about 140,000 clones, approximately 90% of them singletons. This clone occurred once. Antigen: not known. The chain recombines TRBV19 with TRBJ2-6; 7 bases agree with TRBD2. The specimen was peripheral blood, collected on day 0 of AZD1222 vaccination. This receptor was obtained from an adult in good health. CDR3 nucleotide sequence: TGTGCCAGTAGTGAGGGAGCGGGGACCCATTCTGGGGCCAACGTCCTGACTTTC. Residues: CASSEGAGTHSGANVLTF.